The rows below give T cell receptor beta chains drawn from one sample of a study of control samples from healthy donors and cancer patients. TCRdb's copy holds only in-frame clones and misses some; the assay was immunoSEQ multiplex PCR. Here the sample spans over 150,000 clones, 94% being singletons. Material: blood. Receptors originate from a woman between 18 and 29 years old in good health. Both conserved end residues are part of each CDR3. The D gene is left open where the match is weak. Size tells how often a clone was seen (once, few, many) or the class of an expanded clone, and some rows leave it out.

size	D	V	J	DNA	CDR3
.	.	TRBV6-1	TRBJ1-4	TGTGCCAGCAGTGACAGGGGAACTAATGAAAAACTGTTTTTT	CASSDRGTNEKLFF
.	.	TRBV7-9	TRBJ2-6	TGTGCCAGCAGCCCCTTCGGAAGATCAAGCTCTGGGGCCAACGTCCTGACTTTC	CASSPFGRSSSGANVLTF
.	.	TRBV9	TRBJ1-3	TGTGCCAGCAGCACCCAGGGTGCTGGAAACACCATATATTTT	CASSTQGAGNTIYF
.	.	TRBV5-6	TRBJ2-3	TGTGCCAGCAGCCTCCCCGCTAGGGGGGGTACAGATACGCAGTATTTT	CASSLPARGGTDTQYF
.	TRBD2	TRBV28	TRBJ2-1	TGTGCCAGCAGTCGGACTAGCGGGAGATTCAATGAGCAGTTCTTC	CASSRTSGRFNEQFF
.	.	TRBV20-1	TRBJ2-7	TGCAGTGCTCGTGTTGGGCCCTACGAGCAGTACTTC	CSARVGPYEQYF
.	.	TRBV29-1	TRBJ1-1	TGCAGCGCAAAAGACAGAGCCCCTGAAGCTTTCTTT	CSAKDRAPEAFF
.	TRBD1	TRBV5-6	TRBJ1-1	TGTGCCAGCAGCCGTCGGGACAGGGGTTTGAACACTGAAGCTTTCTTT	CASSRRDRGLNTEAFF
.	.	TRBV5-1	TRBJ1-5	TGCGCCAGCAGCTTGGGTGACGGTGGTAATCAGCCCCAGCATTTT	CASSLGDGGNQPQHF
.	TRBD2	TRBV6-4	TRBJ2-3	TGTGCCAGCAGTGAAGCGGGGGGCACAGATACGCAGTATTTT	CASSEAGGTDTQYF
.	.	TRBV19	TRBJ1-1	TGTGCCAGTAGTATGGCCAGACTGAAAGCTTTCTTT	CASSMARLKAFF
.	.	TRBV19	TRBJ2-5	TGTGCCAGCTCAAGGACGGTCTCTCAAGAGACCCAGTACTTC	CASSRTVSQETQYF
.	TRBD2	TRBV19	TRBJ2-1	TGTGCCAGTAGACGGACTAGCGGGAGTTCCTACAATGAGCAGTTCTTC	CASRRTSGSSYNEQFF
.	.	TRBV12-3/TRBV12-4	TRBJ2-1	TGTGCCAGCAGTTTAGACATAGGGAGGGAGCAGTTCTTC	CASSLDIGREQFF
.	TRBD1	TRBV7-6	TRBJ1-4	TGTGCCAGCAGCTTAGAAGGGACAGGAGGGGAAAAACTGTTTTTT	CASSLEGTGGEKLFF
.	.	TRBV2	TRBJ1-5	TGTGCCAGCAGTGAGAATAGCAATCAGCCCCAGCATTTT	CASSENSNQPQHF
.	.	TRBV28	TRBJ2-7	TGTGCCAGCAGTTTTCGTATGGTGGGAGCCGAGCAGTACTTC	CASSFRMVGAEQYF
.	.	TRBV5-1	TRBJ2-7	TGCGCCAGCAGCTCTCGACTTTCGAACCAGGGTTTGGTCGGCGAGCAGTACTTC	CASSSRLSNQGLVGEQYF
.	.	TRBV12-3/TRBV12-4	TRBJ2-5	TGTGCCAGCAGTTTTGGGCAGGCAGAGACCCAGTACTTC	CASSFGQAETQYF
once	.	TRBV5-8	TRBJ2-3	TGTGCCAGCAGCTCAGGAGGGGGCTTCACAGATACGCAGTATTTT	CASSSGGGFTDTQYF
.	.	TRBV9	TRBJ2-1	TGTGCCAGCAGCGTAGTTCCGTCGAGCTCCTACAATGAGCAGTTCTTC	CASSVVPSSSYNEQFF
.	.	TRBV28	TRBJ1-4	TGTGCCAGCAGTCAGTCGGGGTATCTAGGTGAAAAACTGTTTTTT	CASSQSGYLGEKLFF
.	.	TRBV5-6	TRBJ1-1	TGTGCCAGCAGCTTGGACGGTATCAACACTGAAGCTTTCTTT	CASSLDGINTEAFF
.	.	TRBV10-3	TRBJ2-1	TGTGCCATCAGTGAGTCGGGGGGGCCCCACTATGAGCAGTTCTTC	CAISESGGPHYEQFF
once	TRBD1	TRBV28	TRBJ1-5	TGTGCCAGCAGGCGAACAGGGGGTAAACAGCCCCAGCATTTT	CASRRTGGKQPQHF
.	.	TRBV7-9	TRBJ1-6	TGTGCCAGCAGCTTAGCGACAGTTCACCTTTCACCCCTCCACTTT	CASSLATVHLSPLHF
.	.	TRBV7-9	TRBJ1-3	TGTGCCAGCAGCTTAGTGGGGCCTGGAAACACCATATATTTT	CASSLVGPGNTIYF
.	.	TRBV28	TRBJ2-4	TGTGCCAGCAGTTTTTCCGGAAGAAACATTCAGTACTTC	CASSFSGRNIQYF
once	.	TRBV6-2/TRBV6-3	TRBJ1-1	TGTGCCAGCAGTTGGTGGGACGAGACAGCTTTCTTT	CASSWWDETAFF
.	TRBD1	TRBV3-1/TRBV3-2	TRBJ1-1	TGTGCCAGCTCCCGGGCAGGGGGTTTGAAAACTGAAGCTTTCTTT	CASSRAGGLKTEAFF
.	.	TRBV7-8	TRBJ2-6	TGTGCCAGCAGCTTAGGGGGGACTGGGGCCAACGTCCTGACTTTC	CASSLGGTGANVLTF
.	.	TRBV19	TRBJ2-1	TGTGCCAGTAGTATATTGGTTCACAATGAGCAGTTCTTC	CASSILVHNEQFF
.	.	TRBV11-3	TRBJ1-1	TGTGCCAGCAGCTTAGGATCTTCGCGGGGATTGTTGACTGAAGCTTTCTTT	CASSLGSSRGLLTEAFF
once	TRBD1	TRBV28	TRBJ2-1	TGTGCCAGCAGTTTCCGGGACAGGGAGTTTGAGCAGTTCTTC	CASSFRDREFEQFF
.	TRBD1	TRBV19	TRBJ2-7	TGTGCCAGTAGGACCGGGACAGGGGACTACGAGCAGTACTTC	CASRTGTGDYEQYF
.	TRBD1	TRBV5-1	TRBJ1-1	TGCGCCAGCAGCGTTGCAGGGGGTAGCAACACTGAAGCTTTCTTT	CASSVAGGSNTEAFF
.	.	TRBV11-2	TRBJ2-1	TGTGCCAGCAGCTTAGCGGACATGGCGAGGCAGTTCTTC	CASSLADMARQFF
.	.	TRBV11-2	TRBJ1-1	TGTGCCAGCAGCCCCAGTTGGAGACGCGACACTGAAGCTTTCTTT	CASSPSWRRDTEAFF
.	.	TRBV7-2	TRBJ2-7	TGTGCCAGCAGCCCGGGGTGGGGAGGTAGTTCCGCCTACGAGCAGTACTTC	CASSPGWGGSSAYEQYF
.	TRBD1	TRBV5-6	TRBJ2-7	TGTGCCAGCAGGGGACAGGGCTACTACGAGCAGTACTTC	CASRGQGYYEQYF
once	.	TRBV6-6	TRBJ1-2	TGTGCCAGCAGTTTTGTAGGGGACTACGGCTACACCTTC	CASSFVGDYGYTF
.	TRBD1	TRBV19	TRBJ2-6	TGTGCCAGTAGTATGCCTCGGACAGGGCAAAGTGGGGCCAACGTCCTGACTTTC	CASSMPRTGQSGANVLTF
.	.	TRBV15	TRBJ1-6	TGTGCCACCAGCAGAGATCATCAGGGGTCCTATAATTCACCCCTCCACTTT	CATSRDHQGSYNSPLHF
once	TRBD1	TRBV11-2	TRBJ2-7	TGTGCCAGCAGTTGGGGACAGGGTTATTACGAGCAGTACTTC	CASSWGQGYYEQYF
.	TRBD2	TRBV11-3	TRBJ2-1	TGTGCCAGCCGACTAGCGGGGGACCTCTACAATGAGCAGTTCTTC	CASRLAGDLYNEQFF
.	TRBD2	TRBV28	TRBJ2-4	TGTGCCAGCAGCATAGCGGGGGGAGCCAAAAACATTCAGTACTTC	CASSIAGGAKNIQYF
.	.	TRBV11-3	TRBJ1-1	TGTGCCAGCAGCTTAGAGGGGAAGGGGCAGGGAGGTGTGGGCACTGAAGCTTTCTTT	CASSLEGKGQGGVGTEAFF
.	TRBD1	TRBV6-2/TRBV6-3	TRBJ2-1	TGTGCCAGCAGCTCCTCACAGGGGAGCTCCTACAATGAGCAGTTCTTC	CASSSSQGSSYNEQFF
once	TRBD2	TRBV5-1	TRBJ2-7	TGCGCCAGCAGCTTAAGCGGGGGGACCTACGAGCAGTACTTC	CASSLSGGTYEQYF
.	.	TRBV27	TRBJ2-7	TGTGCCAGCAGTTTTAGCGCTACCTACGAGCAGTACTTC	CASSFSATYEQYF
.	.	TRBV11-2	TRBJ1-3	TGTGCCAGCAGCTTGGAGGGGCTCTCTGGAAACACCATATATTTT	CASSLEGLSGNTIYF
.	.	TRBV6-2/TRBV6-3	TRBJ1-1	TGTGCCAGCAGTTACCGTTTGGTTCGAACTGAAGCTTTCTTT	CASSYRLVRTEAFF
.	.	TRBV25-1	TRBJ2-7	TGTGCCAGCAGTGAATTAATCTACGAGCAGTACTTC	CASSELIYEQYF
.	.	TRBV13	TRBJ1-2	TGTGCCAGCAGCTTAGGGGGTCAAAGCTACTATGGCTACACCTTC	CASSLGGQSYYGYTF
.	.	TRBV7-9	TRBJ1-1	TGTGCCAGCAGCACAAGCGCCACTGAAGCTTTCTTT	CASSTSATEAFF
once	TRBD2	TRBV9	TRBJ2-3	TGTGCCAGCAGCGTAGCCAGGACTAGCGGATCAGATACGCAGTATTTT	CASSVARTSGSDTQYF
once	.	TRBV14	TRBJ2-1	TGTGCCAGCAGCTGGAGAACTTGGGGCAATGAGCAGTTCTTC	CASSWRTWGNEQFF
.	.	TRBV11-1	TRBJ2-7	TGTGCCAGCAGCCTGGAGTCGACCCAAGCCTACGAGCAGTACTTC	CASSLESTQAYEQYF
.	.	TRBV15	TRBJ1-2	TGTGCCACCAGCAGGGGACCTAAGGTCCGATTACTCTATGGCTACACCTTC	CATSRGPKVRLLYGYTF
.	.	TRBV6-5	TRBJ1-2	TGTGCCACGACTCGGGCCTCAAGGGGCGGCTACACCTTC	CATTRASRGGYTF